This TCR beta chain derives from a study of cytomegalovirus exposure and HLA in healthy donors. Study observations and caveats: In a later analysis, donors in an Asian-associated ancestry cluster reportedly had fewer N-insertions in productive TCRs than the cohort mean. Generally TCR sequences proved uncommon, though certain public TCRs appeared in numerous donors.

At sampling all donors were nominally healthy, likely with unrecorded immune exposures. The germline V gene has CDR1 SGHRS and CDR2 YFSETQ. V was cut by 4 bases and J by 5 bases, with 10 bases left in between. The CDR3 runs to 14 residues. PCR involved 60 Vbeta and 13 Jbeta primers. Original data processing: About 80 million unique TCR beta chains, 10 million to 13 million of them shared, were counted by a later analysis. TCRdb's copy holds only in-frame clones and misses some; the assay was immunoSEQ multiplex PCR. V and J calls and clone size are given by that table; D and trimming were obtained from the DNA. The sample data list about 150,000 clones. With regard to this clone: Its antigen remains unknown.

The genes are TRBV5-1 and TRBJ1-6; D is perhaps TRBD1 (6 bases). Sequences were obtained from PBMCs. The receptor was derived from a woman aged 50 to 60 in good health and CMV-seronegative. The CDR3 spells CASSVDRDNSPLHF. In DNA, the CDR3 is TGCGCCAGCAGCGTGGACAGAGATAATTCACCCCTCCACTTT.